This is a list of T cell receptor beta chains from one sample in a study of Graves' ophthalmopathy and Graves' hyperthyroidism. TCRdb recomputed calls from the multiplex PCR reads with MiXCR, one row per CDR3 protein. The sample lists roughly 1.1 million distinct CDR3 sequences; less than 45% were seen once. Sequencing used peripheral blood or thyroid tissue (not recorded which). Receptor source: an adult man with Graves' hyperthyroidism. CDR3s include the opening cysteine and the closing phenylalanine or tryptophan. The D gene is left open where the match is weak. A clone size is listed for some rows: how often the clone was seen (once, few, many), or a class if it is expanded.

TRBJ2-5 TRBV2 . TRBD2 CASSLAVRGRKGETQYF TGTGCCAGCAGCTTAGCTGTCCGCGGGAGAAAGGGGGAGACCCAGTACTTC
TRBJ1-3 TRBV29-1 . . CSVDSQNYGYTIYF TGCAGCGTTGATTCACAGAACTATGGCTACACCATATATTTT
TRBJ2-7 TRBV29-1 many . CSVESGLAETYEQYF TGCAGCGTTGAGTCGGGGTTGGCGGAAACCTACGAGCAGTACTTC
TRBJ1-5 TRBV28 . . CASVLDPNWDQPQHF TGTGCCAGCGTCCTGGATCCTAATTGGGATCAGCCCCAGCATTTT
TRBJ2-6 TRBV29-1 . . CSVEDTVNVLTF TGCAGCGTTGAAGATACAGTAAACGTCCTGACTTTC
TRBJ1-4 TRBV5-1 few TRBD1 CASSLAAGQARGSEKLFF TGCGCCAGCAGCTTGGCCGCGGGACAGGCAAGAGGTAGTGAAAAACTGTTTTTT
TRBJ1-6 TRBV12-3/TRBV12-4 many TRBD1 CASSLTGGDSPLHF TGTGCCAGCAGCCTAACAGGGGGGGATTCACCCCTCCACTTT
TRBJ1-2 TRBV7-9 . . CASSTSGVFGYTF TGTGCCAGCAGCACGTCAGGGGTGTTTGGCTACACCTTC
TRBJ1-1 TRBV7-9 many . CASSLGPGSSKAFF TGTGCCAGCAGCTTAGGGCCGGGAAGTTCGAAAGCTTTCTTT
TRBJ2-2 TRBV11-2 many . CASSRWRTGELFF TGTGCCAGCAGCCGTTGGCGCACCGGGGAGCTGTTTTTT
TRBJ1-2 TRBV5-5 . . CASSLIGGRRTNYGYSF TGTGCCAGCAGCTTGATCGGAGGGCGCAGGACTAACTATGGCTACTCCTTC
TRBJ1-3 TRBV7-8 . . CASSNRRNSGNTIYF TGTGCCAGCAGCAACAGACGTAACTCTGGAAACACCATATATTTT
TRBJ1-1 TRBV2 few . CASSVSVRGGRNTEAFF TGTGCCAGCAGTGTATCAGTGCGGGGCGGGCGAAACACTGAAGCTTTCTTT
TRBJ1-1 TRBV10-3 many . CAIESRENTEAFF TGTGCCATCGAGTCCAGGGAGAACACTGAAGCTTTCTTT
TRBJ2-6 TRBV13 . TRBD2 CASSLFETSGAYVLTF TGTGCCAGCAGCTTATTCGAGACTAGCGGGGCCTACGTCCTGACTTTC
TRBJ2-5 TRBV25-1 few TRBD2 CASSSSGGIRTSYNEQYF TGTGCCAGCAGTTCCAGCGGGGGGATCCGAACCTCCTACAATGAGCAGTACTTC
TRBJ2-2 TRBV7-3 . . CASSLNAPRIGAGELFF TGTGCCAGCAGCTTAAACGCCCCGCGTATTGGGGCCGGGGAGCTGTTTTTT
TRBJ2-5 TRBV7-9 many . CASSPNMETQYF TGTGCCAGCAGCCCAAACATGGAGACCCAGTACTTC
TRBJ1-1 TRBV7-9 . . CASSVDSMNTEAFF TGTGCCAGCAGCGTTGACAGCATGAACACTGAAGCTTTCTTT
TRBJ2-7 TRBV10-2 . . CARSYDSRMFNEQYF TGTGCCAGAAGTTATGACAGTCGAATGTTCAACGAGCAGTACTTC
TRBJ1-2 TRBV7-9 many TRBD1 CASSSGQPYTF TGTGCCAGCAGCTCGGGACAGCCCTACACCTTC
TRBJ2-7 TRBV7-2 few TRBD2 CASSLELAGGSEQYF TGTGCCAGCAGCTTAGAACTAGCGGGAGGGTCCGAGCAGTACTTC
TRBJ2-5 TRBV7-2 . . CAQETQYF TGTGCACAAGAGACCCAGTACTTC
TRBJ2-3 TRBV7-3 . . CASSPGRNTDTQYF TGTGCCAGCAGCCCTGGACGGAACACAGATACGCAGTATTTT
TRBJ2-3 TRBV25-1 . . CASSEPPADTQYF TGTGCCAGCAGTGAACCCCCGGCGGATACGCAGTATTTT
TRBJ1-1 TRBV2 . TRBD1 CASCPGTGGRNTEAFF TGTGCCAGCTGCCCCGGGACAGGGGGTAGGAACACTGAAGCTTTCTTT
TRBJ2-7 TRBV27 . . CASIAREGRYEQYF TGTGCCAGCATAGCACGTGAGGGCCGGTACGAGCAGTACTTC
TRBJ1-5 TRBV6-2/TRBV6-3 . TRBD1 CASSYNRGNQPQHF TGTGCCAGCAGTTACAACAGGGGGAATCAGCCCCAGCATTTT
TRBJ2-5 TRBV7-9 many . CASMRRAGNHQETQYF TGTGCCAGCATGCGCCGGGCAGGGAACCACCAAGAGACCCAGTACTTC
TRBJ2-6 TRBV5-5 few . CASRSPRADGANVLTF TGTGCCAGCAGGTCCCCCCGGGCGGATGGGGCCAACGTCCTGACTTTC
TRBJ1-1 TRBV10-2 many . CASSEEYTEAFF TGCGCCAGCAGTGAAGAGTACACTGAAGCTTTCTTT
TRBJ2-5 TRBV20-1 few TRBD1 CSARDYQGVETQYF TGCAGTGCTAGAGATTATCAGGGGGTCGAGACCCAGTACTTC
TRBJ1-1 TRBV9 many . CASSVGITGAFEAFF TGTGCCAGCAGCGTAGGAATAACTGGTGCCTTTGAAGCTTTCTTT
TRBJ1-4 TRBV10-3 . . CAIRPGGATNEKLFF TGTGCCATCAGGCCCGGGGGGGCAACTAATGAAAAACTGTTTTTT
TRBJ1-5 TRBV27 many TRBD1 CASSAQDRGRSNQPQHF TGTGCCAGCAGTGCACAAGACAGGGGGCGAAGCAATCAGCCCCAGCATTTT
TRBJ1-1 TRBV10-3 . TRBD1 CAISVPGTGISAFF TGTGCCATCAGTGTGCCCGGGACAGGGATATCAGCTTTCTTT
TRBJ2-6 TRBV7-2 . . CASSSWTNVLTF TGTGCCAGCAGCTCCTGGACCAACGTCCTGACTTTC
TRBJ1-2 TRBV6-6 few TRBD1 CASSRGQEANYGYTF TGTGCCAGCAGCCGGGGACAGGAAGCTAACTATGGCTACACCTTC
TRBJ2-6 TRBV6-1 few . CASSSRDSGANVLTF TGTGCCAGCAGTTCGCGGGACTCTGGGGCCAACGTCCTGACTTTC
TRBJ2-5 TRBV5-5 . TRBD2 CASSGLAGEREQYF TGTGCCAGCAGTGGACTAGCGGGAGAAAGGGAGCAGTACTTC
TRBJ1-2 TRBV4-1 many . CASSQDPQGINYGYTF TGCGCCAGCAGCCAAGATCCGCAGGGGATTAACTATGGCTACACCTTC
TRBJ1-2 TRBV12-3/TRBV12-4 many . CASRGTGGARGYTF TGTGCCAGCAGGGGAACGGGGGGCGCCCGGGGCTACACCTTC